These 25 T cell receptor beta chains came from one sample sequenced in a study of T cell changes during pregnancy in multiple sclerosis. Assay: immunoSEQ multiplex PCR; the TCRdb copy retains only in-frame clones and omits some. The sample has tens of thousands of clones; 91% are singletons. The sequenced sample was peripheral blood, obtained after pregnancy. Receptors were obtained from a female donor in good health, enrolled as a control in a pregnancy study.

This chain connects TRBV5-4 to TRBJ1-2, with 9 bases lining up with TRBD1. The CDR3 sequence is 15 residues long. V lost 4 bases, J lost 5 bases, and 9 bases stayed unmatched. Germline V gene lookup returns CDR1 SGHNT and CDR2 YYREEE (reference sequence). The CDR3 nucleotides are TGTGCCAGCAGCCCGCCGGGACAGGGAGCTTATGGCTACACCTTC. Its translation is CASSPPGQGAYGYTF.

The rearrangement uses TRBV28 and TRBJ1-5; D possibly corresponds to TRBD1 (6 bases). CDR1 and CDR2 (germline): MDHEN, SYDVKM. The CDR3 spans 16 residues. V gave up 7 bases and J gave up 7 bases, with 23 bases separating them. The CDR3 region is CASNTPAQGQGQPQHF. The CDR3 bases are TGTGCCAGCAATACACCTGCTCAGGGGCAGGGACAGCCCCAGCATTTT.

The chain uses TRBV5-4 and TRBJ2-2; 8 bases align to TRBD1. This CDR3 is 14 amino acids long. V lost 4 bases, J lost 4 bases, and 3 bases stayed unmatched. Germline CDR1 is SGHNT and CDR2 is YYREEE (reference sequence). The CDR3 sequence: CASSRQGTTGELFF. Written as DNA, the CDR3 is TGTGCCAGCAGCCGACAGGGGACCACCGGGGAGCTGTTTTTT. The whole variable domain, remainder taken from reference TRBV5-4 and TRBJ2-2, is ETGVTQSPTHLIKTRGQQVTLRCSSQSGHNTVSWYQQALGQGPQFIFQYYREEENGRGNFPPRFSGLQFPNYSSELNVNALELDDSALYLCASSRQGTTGELFFGEGSRLTVL.

V usage is TRBV10-3 and J usage is TRBJ1-5; possibly TRBD1 for D (6 bases). This CDR3 is 14 amino acids long. V shed 6 bases and J shed 9 bases, with 18 bases lying between them. CDR1 ENHRY and CDR2 SYGVKD come from the germline V gene. CDR3: CAISGQSPVGPQHF. CDR3 bases: TGTGCCATCAGCGGACAGAGTCCCGTGGGGCCCCAGCATTTT.

J is TRBJ2-2 and V is TRBV5-5; 9 bases are a match to TRBD1. CDR1 and CDR2 (germline): SGHKS, YYEKEE (reference sequence). This CDR3 comprises 16 residues. After removal of 4 bases from V and 3 bases from J, the junction contained 7 bases not matched to a gene. CDR3 coding DNA: TGTGCCAGCAGCCCGGGACAGGGATCCTACACCGGGGAGCTGTTTTTT. Protein: CASSPGQGSYTGELFF.

The rearrangement uses TRBV4-1 and TRBJ1-4; D is undetermined. The V end lost 0 bases, the J end lost 4 bases, and 12 bases lay between the germline ends. The CDR3 spans 16 residues. CDR1 MGHRA and CDR2 YSYEKL come from the germline V gene. CDR3 in amino acids: CASSQEAAILNEKLFF. CDR3 in DNA: TGCGCCAGCAGCCAAGAAGCGGCTATTCTTAATGAAAAACTGTTTTTT.

The rearrangement uses TRBV11-2 and TRBJ1-1; the match to TRBD1 covers 9 bases. The CDR3 loop spans 15 amino acids. Germline CDR1 SGHAT, CDR2 FQNNGV. The junction had 7 bases not matched to a gene; V was cut back by 6 bases and J by 2 bases. Here the CDR3 reads CASSLTGGENTEAFF. The DNA for the CDR3 is TGTGCCAGCAGTTTAACAGGGGGCGAAAACACTGAAGCTTTCTTT. The full variable domain, in which reference TRBV11-2 and TRBJ1-1 provide the parts outside the CDR3, is EAGVAQSPRYKIIEKRQSVAFWCNPISGHATLYWYQQILGQGPKLLIQFQNNGVVDDSQLPKDRFSAERLKGVDSTLKIQPAKLEDSAVYLCASSLTGGENTEAFFGQGTRLTVV.

The chain links TRBV5-1 to TRBJ2-3, with D perhaps matching TRBD2 (5 bases). V was cut by 0 bases and J by 4 bases, with 9 bases left in between. This CDR3 contains 14 residues. Germline CDR1 SGHRS, CDR2 YFSETQ. The CDR3: CASSLVGDADTQYF. CDR3 nucleotides: TGCGCCAGCAGCTTGGTCGGGGATGCAGATACGCAGTATTTT.

V usage is TRBV27 and J usage is TRBJ2-7; D gene ambiguous. Trimming removed 6 bases from V and 3 bases from J, with 15 bases in between. Germline CDR1 and CDR2: MNHEY and SMNVEV (reference sequence). The CDR3 totals 14 residues. The CDR3 is CASSPRSPVYEQYF. Written as DNA, the CDR3 is TGTGCCAGCAGCCCTAGGAGCCCGGTCTACGAGCAGTACTTC.

The chain employs TRBV28 and TRBJ1-3; 11 nucleotides agree with TRBD1. V was pared by 6 bases and J by 2 bases, with 12 bases of the junction left unmatched. This CDR3 spans 18 amino acids. Germline values: CDR1 MDHEN, CDR2 SYDVKM. The CDR3 here is CASSPLGQGASTGNTIYF. In DNA, the CDR3 is TGTGCCAGCAGCCCCCTCGGACAGGGGGCATCTACTGGAAACACCATATATTTT.

The chain is built from TRBV19 and TRBJ1-2; TRBD1 aligns across 8 bases. V dropped 9 bases and J dropped 4; count of bases not matched to a gene: 19. The CDR3 length is 17 residues. CDR1 is LNHDA and CDR2 is SQIVND in the germline V gene (reference sequence). The CDR3 nucleotides are TGTGCCAGCCGCGCCCCACCCGACAGGGGATTGTCCTATGGCTACACCTTC. This sequence encodes CASRAPPDRGLSYGYTF. Looking up the rest from reference TRBV19 and TRBJ1-2 gives the full variable domain: DGGITQSPKYLFRKEGQNVTLSCEQNLNHDAMYWYRQDPGQGLRLIYYSQIVNDFQKGDIAEGYSVSREKKESFPLTVTSAQKNPTAFYLCASRAPPDRGLSYGYTFGSGTRLTVV.

The V call is TRBV2, the J call TRBJ1-2, with D possibly TRBD1 on 5 matching bases. Trimming took 10 bases from V and 4 from J, leaving 25 bases between them. Germline CDR1 is SNHLY and CDR2 is FYNNEI. The CDR3 extends over 16 amino acids. CDR3 in amino acids: CAIVTDSSGVSYGYTF. In DNA form, the CDR3 reads TGTGCCATCGTGACAGACTCGTCGGGAGTGAGCTATGGCTACACCTTC.

This chain uses TRBV28 with TRBJ1-1; no definite D call. With 7 bases removed from V and 5 bases from J, the gap between germline ends came to 17 bases. The CDR3 is made up of 14 amino acids. CDR1 is MDHEN, CDR2 SYDVKM, per germline. The CDR3 sequence is CASNGVPRRTEAFF. CDR3 in DNA: TGTGCCAGCAATGGGGTCCCGAGGAGGACTGAAGCTTTCTTT.

The count of this clone is one. The rearrangement joins TRBV19 to TRBJ1-1, with 8 bases lining up with TRBD1. CDR1 and CDR2 (germline): LNHDA, SQIVND (reference sequence). V gave up 1 base and J gave up 1 base; unmatched junction bases: 2. This CDR3 contains 15 residues. For the CDR3, the DNA is TGTGCCAGTAGTATAGCAGGGGGCGCGAACACTGAAGCTTTCTTT. This gives the protein CASSIAGGANTEAFF.

The V and J genes are TRBV28 and TRBJ1-1; a possible D gene is TRBD1 (6 bases). V lost 3 bases and J 5 bases, leaving 16 bases between the germline ends. Germline CDR1 and CDR2: MDHEN and SYDVKM. The CDR3 extends over 15 amino acids. The CDR3 coding sequence is TGTGCCAGCAGTTTTAGAAGAGGGGGACGGACTGAAGCTTTCTTT. It translates to CASSFRRGGRTEAFF.

The CDR3 nucleotides read TGTGCCAGCAGTTTATATCCAGGGGGATTCTATGGCTACACCTTC. This translates into CASSLYPGGFYGYTF. The genes are TRBV27 and TRBJ1-2, with TRBD1 matching 7 bases. The germline V gene has CDR1 MNHEY and CDR2 SMNVEV (reference sequence). The CDR3 covers 15 residues. Trimming at V came to 1 base and at J to 4 bases, leaving 6 bases not matched to a gene.

This rearrangement joins TRBV6-1 to TRBJ2-5; 7 bases line up with TRBD2. Germline CDR1 is MNHNS and CDR2 is SASEGT. This CDR3 contains 14 residues. V shed 6 bases and J 5 bases; nucleotides not matched to a gene: 9. The CDR3 reads CASRERGGDETQYF. CDR3 nucleotide sequence: TGTGCCAGCAGGGAAAGGGGAGGGGATGAGACCCAGTACTTC.

The chain combines TRBV7-3 with TRBJ1-1; D remains ambiguous. Germline V gives CDR1 SGHTA, CDR2 FQGTGA. The CDR3 is 13 amino acids. Trimming removed 4 bases at V and 1 base at J, with 7 bases between. The CDR3 bases are TGTGCCAGCAGCTCCTCGGGGAACACTGAAGCTTTCTTT. Its translation: CASSSSGNTEAFF.

Note on this clone: The same CDR3 also results from other DNA sequences found in this sample. This chain uses TRBV2 with TRBJ2-3; D unresolved. Germline lookup yields CDR1 SNHLY and CDR2 FYNNEI. The V gene lost 4 bases and the J gene lost 3 bases, with 8 bases spanning the gap. This CDR3 comprises 13 residues. For the CDR3, the DNA is TGTGCCAGCAGTGCTAACCCGACAGATACGCAGTATTTT. Its protein product is CASSANPTDTQYF.

The CDR3 DNA reads as TGTGCCAGCAGTTTCGGGACTAGCGGGGGCCAAGAGACCCAGTACTTC. Its protein product is CASSFGTSGGQETQYF. V and J are TRBV2 and TRBJ2-5; TRBD2 agrees at 14 bases. Germline V gene data show CDR1 as SNHLY and CDR2 as FYNNEI. The junction had 3 bases not matched to a gene; V was cut back by 5 bases and J by 1 base. There are 16 residues in the CDR3.

The chain is built from TRBV5-6 and TRBJ1-3; D gene unclear. The CDR3 is made up of 16 amino acids. Germline CDR1 is SGHDT and CDR2 is YYEEEE. V shed 1 base and J shed 0 bases, with 11 bases lying between them. The CDR3 loop is CASSLPRGYSGNTIYF. The CDR3 DNA is TGTGCCAGCAGCTTGCCACGAGGATACTCTGGAAACACCATATATTTT.

The chain recombines TRBV5-1 with TRBJ2-5; D uncertain. Germline V gives CDR1 SGHRS, CDR2 YFSETQ. The ends were cut back, 1 base at V and 4 bases at J, with 14 bases in the middle. This CDR3 contains 15 residues. The CDR3 protein is CASSLSGLLLETQYF. The CDR3 region has the DNA TGCGCCAGCAGCTTGAGTGGCCTCCTGCTAGAGACCCAGTACTTC.

The J gene is TRBJ1-1, the V gene TRBV19; 7 bases agree with TRBD1. The CDR3 is 14 residues long. V lost 6 bases and J lost 0; bases outside the gene matches: 4. Germline lookup yields CDR1 LNHDA and CDR2 SQIVND (reference sequence). The CDR3 region is CASRQGDVNTEAFF. The CDR3, as DNA: TGTGCCAGTAGGCAGGGGGACGTGAACACTGAAGCTTTCTTT.

This clone was found a few times. The chain joins TRBV27 to TRBJ1-6, with D unclear. The germline V gene has CDR1 MNHEY and CDR2 SMNVEV (reference sequence). Trimming took off 3 bases at V and 6 bases at J, with 12 bases between the two ends. The CDR3 sequence is 15 residues long. The CDR3 nucleotides are TGTGCCAGCAGTTTGAGTGGCAGCGCTAATTCACCCCTCCACTTT. Translated: CASSLSGSANSPLHF.

The CDR3 reads CASSPGRSTDTQYF. DNA of the CDR3: TGTGCCAGCTCACCGGGCAGAAGCACAGATACGCAGTATTTT. The gene calls are TRBV18 and TRBJ2-3; the D is unclear. With 3 bases removed from V and 0 bases from J, the gap between germline ends came to 7 bases. Germline CDR1 is KGHSH and CDR2 is LQKENI. The length of the CDR3 is 14 residues.